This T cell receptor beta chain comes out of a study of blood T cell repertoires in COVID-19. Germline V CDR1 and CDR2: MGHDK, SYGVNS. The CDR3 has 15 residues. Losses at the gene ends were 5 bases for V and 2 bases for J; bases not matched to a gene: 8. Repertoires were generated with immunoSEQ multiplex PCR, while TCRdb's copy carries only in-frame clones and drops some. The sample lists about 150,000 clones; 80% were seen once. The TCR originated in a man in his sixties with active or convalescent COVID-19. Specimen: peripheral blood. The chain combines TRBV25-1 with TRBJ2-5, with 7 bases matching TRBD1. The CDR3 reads CASSKDRAPQETQYF. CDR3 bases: TGTGCCAGCAGTAAAGACAGGGCACCTCAAGAGACCCAGTACTTC.